Listed below are T cell receptor beta chains from one sample, sequenced in a study of blood T cell repertoires in COVID-19. Data came from immunoSEQ multiplex PCR; TCRdb stores just in-frame clones and leaves some out. The data show about 86,000 clones, with around 85% seen just once and roughly 10% held by the top ten. Source material: peripheral blood. The receptors were gathered from a man in his sixties or seventies with acute or convalescent COVID-19. Each CDR3 is given with its conserved first and last residue. The order of the fields is D gene, V gene, clone size, J gene, CDR3 DNA, CDR3 protein. D genes are given only for firm matches. Part of the rows lack a size; the others show once, few, many or a class for expanded clones.

d_gene: .
v_gene: TRBV3-1/TRBV3-2
abundance: few
j_gene: TRBJ1-5
CDR3nt: TGTGCCAGCAGCCAGAGTGTCAATCAGCCCCAGCATTTT
CDR3aa: CASSQSVNQPQHF

d_gene: .
v_gene: TRBV6-2/TRBV6-3
abundance: .
j_gene: TRBJ1-2
CDR3nt: TGTGCCAGCAGCGTTGGGCCTTATGGCTACACCTTC
CDR3aa: CASSVGPYGYTF

d_gene: .
v_gene: TRBV12-3/TRBV12-4
abundance: .
j_gene: TRBJ2-7
CDR3nt: TGTGCCAGCAGTACATCCTCCTACGAGCAGTACTTC
CDR3aa: CASSTSSYEQYF

d_gene: .
v_gene: TRBV5-6
abundance: .
j_gene: TRBJ1-5
CDR3nt: TGTGCCAGCAGCTCGGGGAATAGCAATCAGCCCCAGCATTTT
CDR3aa: CASSSGNSNQPQHF

d_gene: .
v_gene: TRBV21-1
abundance: .
j_gene: TRBJ2-1
CDR3nt: TGTGCCAGCAGCAAGGGGGGCAATGAGCAGTTCTTC
CDR3aa: CASSKGGNEQFF

d_gene: .
v_gene: TRBV7-2
abundance: .
j_gene: TRBJ2-1
CDR3nt: TGTGCCAGCAGCGCCGACAGGCCGTCCAATGAGCAGTTCTTC
CDR3aa: CASSADRPSNEQFF

d_gene: TRBD1
v_gene: TRBV27
abundance: .
j_gene: TRBJ2-7
CDR3nt: TGTGCCAGCAGTTTATCCAGGGGGACCTACGAGCAGTACTTC
CDR3aa: CASSLSRGTYEQYF

d_gene: .
v_gene: TRBV7-8
abundance: .
j_gene: TRBJ2-2
CDR3nt: TGTGCCAGCAGCTTATTGGGGGGGAACACCGGGGAGCTGTTTTTT
CDR3aa: CASSLLGGNTGELFF

d_gene: TRBD1
v_gene: TRBV11-3
abundance: .
j_gene: TRBJ2-1
CDR3nt: TGTGCCAGCAGCGAGACAGGGCAACGGGAGTTCTTC
CDR3aa: CASSETGQREFF

d_gene: .
v_gene: TRBV28
abundance: once
j_gene: TRBJ1-3
CDR3nt: TGTGCCAGCAGTTATCCGGGACAAGGAAACACCATATATTTT
CDR3aa: CASSYPGQGNTIYF

d_gene: TRBD2
v_gene: TRBV18
abundance: .
j_gene: TRBJ2-7
CDR3nt: TGTGCCAGCTCGTCTTCTCTACTAGCGGCGTCACACGAGCAGTACTTC
CDR3aa: CASSSSLLAASHEQYF

d_gene: .
v_gene: TRBV19
abundance: few
j_gene: TRBJ1-6
CDR3nt: TGTGCCAGTAGTATAGCAGGAGGGCGATCAAATTCACCCCTCCACTTT
CDR3aa: CASSIAGGRSNSPLHF

d_gene: TRBD2
v_gene: TRBV10-3
abundance: .
j_gene: TRBJ2-1
CDR3nt: TGTGCCATCAGTGAGTCGGGGCGGGGGGCCCTGAAGGAGCAGTTCTTC
CDR3aa: CAISESGRGALKEQFF

d_gene: .
v_gene: TRBV5-1
abundance: .
j_gene: TRBJ1-6
CDR3nt: TGCGCCAGCAGCTTACGGGAAAGAAGCTCCTATAATTCACCCCTCCACTTT
CDR3aa: CASSLRERSSYNSPLHF

d_gene: TRBD2
v_gene: TRBV27
abundance: few
j_gene: TRBJ2-7
CDR3nt: TGTGCCAGCAGGTCGCGGGGGGGTTACGAGCAGTACTTC
CDR3aa: CASRSRGGYEQYF

d_gene: TRBD2
v_gene: TRBV4-2
abundance: .
j_gene: TRBJ2-1
CDR3nt: TGTGCCAGCAGCCTTGTAGGGACTAGCGGGGGGGCTGGGTACAATGAGCAGTTCTTC
CDR3aa: CASSLVGTSGGAGYNEQFF

d_gene: TRBD2
v_gene: TRBV7-2
abundance: .
j_gene: TRBJ2-7
CDR3nt: TGTGCCAGCAGAGGAGCGGGGGTTAACGGCGAGCAGTACTTC
CDR3aa: CASRGAGVNGEQYF

d_gene: TRBD1
v_gene: TRBV5-1
abundance: .
j_gene: TRBJ1-1
CDR3nt: TGCGCCAGCAGCTTAAAGACAGGGGGGAACACTGAAGCTTTCTTT
CDR3aa: CASSLKTGGNTEAFF

d_gene: .
v_gene: TRBV30
abundance: .
j_gene: TRBJ2-6
CDR3nt: TGTGCCTTCGGGGTTCCCTCTGGGGCCAACGTCCTGACTTTC
CDR3aa: CAFGVPSGANVLTF

d_gene: TRBD2
v_gene: TRBV6-4
abundance: few
j_gene: TRBJ2-1
CDR3nt: TGTGCCAGCAGTGTGGCTAGCGGGGCAAATGAGCAGTTCTTC
CDR3aa: CASSVASGANEQFF

d_gene: .
v_gene: TRBV2
abundance: .
j_gene: TRBJ2-1
CDR3nt: TGTGCCAGCTGCGTGTACAATGAGCAGTTCTTC
CDR3aa: CASCVYNEQFF

d_gene: TRBD1
v_gene: TRBV19
abundance: .
j_gene: TRBJ1-1
CDR3nt: TGTGCCAGTAGTATAGATCACTTCCTCGGGACAGGGGGCACTGAAGCTTTCTTT
CDR3aa: CASSIDHFLGTGGTEAFF

d_gene: .
v_gene: TRBV19
abundance: .
j_gene: TRBJ1-6
CDR3nt: TGTGCCAGTAGTACCTTTCAGGGAGGAAATTCACCCCTCCACTTT
CDR3aa: CASSTFQGGNSPLHF

d_gene: TRBD2
v_gene: TRBV13
abundance: .
j_gene: TRBJ2-5
CDR3nt: TGTGCCAGCAGCTTAGGCTTGGGACTAGCGGGGGGAGAGACCCAGTACTTC
CDR3aa: CASSLGLGLAGGETQYF

d_gene: TRBD1
v_gene: TRBV12-3/TRBV12-4
abundance: .
j_gene: TRBJ1-1
CDR3nt: TGTGCCAGCAGTCTTGACAGGGCGGCTGAAGCTTTCTTT
CDR3aa: CASSLDRAAEAFF

d_gene: TRBD1
v_gene: TRBV15
abundance: .
j_gene: TRBJ1-2
CDR3nt: TGTGCCACCAGCAGACTGGGACAGGGGGCGCTTGGCTACACCTTT
CDR3aa: CATSRLGQGALGYTF

d_gene: .
v_gene: TRBV19
abundance: few
j_gene: TRBJ1-2
CDR3nt: TGTGCCAGTAGTACGCGACAGGACTTTTTTGCCTATGGCTACACCTTC
CDR3aa: CASSTRQDFFAYGYTF

d_gene: TRBD1
v_gene: TRBV7-9
abundance: .
j_gene: TRBJ2-3
CDR3nt: TGTGCCAGCAGACCCCGGACAGGGCCCACAGATACGCAGTATTTT
CDR3aa: CASRPRTGPTDTQYF

d_gene: .
v_gene: TRBV5-4
abundance: .
j_gene: TRBJ2-7
CDR3nt: TGTGCCAGCAGCTTGAACAGAGGGCCCTACGAGCAGTACTTC
CDR3aa: CASSLNRGPYEQYF

d_gene: .
v_gene: TRBV6-6
abundance: once
j_gene: TRBJ1-4
CDR3nt: TGTGCCAGCATCGACGGGGGGGCGAATGAAAAACTGTTTTTT
CDR3aa: CASIDGGANEKLFF

d_gene: TRBD1
v_gene: TRBV3-1/TRBV3-2
abundance: .
j_gene: TRBJ2-1
CDR3nt: TGTGCCAGCATCGGAGGTGGGACAGGCGCTTTCAATGAGCAGTTCTTC
CDR3aa: CASIGGGTGAFNEQFF

d_gene: TRBD2
v_gene: TRBV10-3
abundance: few
j_gene: TRBJ2-3
CDR3nt: TGTGCCATCAGTGCCCCGACTAGCGGGGGGACAGATACGCAGTATTTT
CDR3aa: CAISAPTSGGTDTQYF

d_gene: .
v_gene: TRBV5-6
abundance: .
j_gene: TRBJ2-7
CDR3nt: TGTGCCAGCAGCTTTTTGCAGGGGAGCTCCTACGAGCAGTACTTC
CDR3aa: CASSFLQGSSYEQYF

d_gene: TRBD1
v_gene: TRBV6-5
abundance: .
j_gene: TRBJ1-4
CDR3nt: TGTGCCAGCAGACGACAGGGTGGTGAAAAACTGTTTTTT
CDR3aa: CASRRQGGEKLFF

d_gene: .
v_gene: TRBV2
abundance: .
j_gene: TRBJ2-3
CDR3nt: TGTGCCAGCAACGGAGGCGGACCCTCTAGCACAGATACGCAGTATTTT
CDR3aa: CASNGGGPSSTDTQYF

d_gene: .
v_gene: TRBV5-1
abundance: .
j_gene: TRBJ1-2
CDR3nt: TGCGCCAGCAGCTTGGAACCGTTGACGGGCTATGGCTACACCTTC
CDR3aa: CASSLEPLTGYGYTF

d_gene: .
v_gene: TRBV21-1
abundance: .
j_gene: TRBJ1-5
CDR3nt: TGTGCCAGCAGCAAAGCGATCGGGGAAGGACGGCGCAATCAGCCCCAGCATTTT
CDR3aa: CASSKAIGEGRRNQPQHF

d_gene: TRBD2
v_gene: TRBV15
abundance: .
j_gene: TRBJ2-5
CDR3nt: TGTGCCACCAGCAGAGGGGGACTAGCGGAGACCCAGTACTTC
CDR3aa: CATSRGGLAETQYF

d_gene: TRBD1
v_gene: TRBV5-8
abundance: .
j_gene: TRBJ1-2
CDR3nt: TGTGCCAGCAGCCCGACAGGGATCTATGGCTACACCTTC
CDR3aa: CASSPTGIYGYTF

d_gene: .
v_gene: TRBV11-2
abundance: .
j_gene: TRBJ1-5
CDR3nt: TGTGCCAGCAGCCTCTTGGGGGGAGCCCAGCATTTT
CDR3aa: CASSLLGGAQHF

d_gene: TRBD2
v_gene: TRBV11-2
abundance: .
j_gene: TRBJ2-5
CDR3nt: TGTGCCAGCAGCTTACGGCTAGCGGGGGGTCAAGAGACCCAGTACTTC
CDR3aa: CASSLRLAGGQETQYF

d_gene: .
v_gene: TRBV29-1
abundance: few
j_gene: TRBJ1-1
CDR3nt: TGCAGCGTTTCGCTCTCGGTCGGGAACACTGAAGCTTTCTTT
CDR3aa: CSVSLSVGNTEAFF

d_gene: TRBD2
v_gene: TRBV10-3
abundance: .
j_gene: TRBJ2-1
CDR3nt: TGTGCCATCAGTCCGGGACTAGCGGGTATTGAGCAGTTCTTC
CDR3aa: CAISPGLAGIEQFF

d_gene: .
v_gene: TRBV7-9
abundance: .
j_gene: TRBJ1-3
CDR3nt: TGTGCCAGCAGCTTAGCGCTCCCCAGGGATGTAAACACCATATATTTT
CDR3aa: CASSLALPRDVNTIYF

d_gene: TRBD1
v_gene: TRBV7-2
abundance: .
j_gene: TRBJ2-1
CDR3nt: TGTGCCAGCAGCTTAGTCAGGGGGAGCAATGAGCAGTTCTTC
CDR3aa: CASSLVRGSNEQFF

d_gene: .
v_gene: TRBV4-2
abundance: .
j_gene: TRBJ2-2
CDR3nt: TGTGCCAGCAGTGACAAGCGGGCGGGGATCACCGGGGAGCTGTTTTTT
CDR3aa: CASSDKRAGITGELFF

d_gene: .
v_gene: TRBV2
abundance: .
j_gene: TRBJ2-3
CDR3nt: TGTGCCAGCAGGGGGACATTCACAGATACGCAGTATTTT
CDR3aa: CASRGTFTDTQYF

d_gene: TRBD1
v_gene: TRBV5-4
abundance: .
j_gene: TRBJ2-3
CDR3nt: TGTGCCAGCAGGAAGGGGGGACAGGCGATTTTCACAGATACGCAGTATTTT
CDR3aa: CASRKGGQAIFTDTQYF

d_gene: .
v_gene: TRBV15
abundance: .
j_gene: TRBJ1-5
CDR3nt: TGTGCCACCAGGCAGGGGTGGAATCAGCCCCAGCATTTT
CDR3aa: CATRQGWNQPQHF

d_gene: .
v_gene: TRBV5-1
abundance: .
j_gene: TRBJ2-7
CDR3nt: TGCGCCAGCAGCTTGGGCGGCGGGTACGAGCAGTACTTC
CDR3aa: CASSLGGGYEQYF

d_gene: .
v_gene: TRBV7-9
abundance: .
j_gene: TRBJ1-2
CDR3nt: TGTGCCAGCAGCTCCGACAGCTATGGCTACACCTTC
CDR3aa: CASSSDSYGYTF

d_gene: TRBD1
v_gene: TRBV6-1
abundance: .
j_gene: TRBJ1-5
CDR3nt: TGTGCCAGCAGTGATGGGACAGGGGTACAGCCCCAGCATTTT
CDR3aa: CASSDGTGVQPQHF

d_gene: TRBD1
v_gene: TRBV5-4
abundance: .
j_gene: TRBJ2-3
CDR3nt: TGTGCCAGCAGCCAACAGGGGAACACAGATACGCAGTATTTT
CDR3aa: CASSQQGNTDTQYF

d_gene: .
v_gene: TRBV15
abundance: .
j_gene: TRBJ1-1
CDR3nt: TGTGCCACCAGCAGAGATGAGGGCGCGAACACTGAAGCTTTCTTT
CDR3aa: CATSRDEGANTEAFF